What follows are 24 T cell receptor beta chains derived from one specimen sequenced in a study of tumor and adjacent non-tumor tissue in lung cancer. RNA was extracted from bulk tissue without any cell sorting. Three rounds of nested PCR, following a modified ARM-PCR protocol, produced the TCRbeta library. Each CDR3 protein is one row after TCRdb ran MiXCR on the multiplex PCR reads. This sample carries 100,000 to 150,000 distinct CDR3 sequences, 66% of them seen once, and the ten largest clones take roughly 13%. The sequenced material came from lung tumor tissue. The receptors originated from a man aged 25 to 45 with non-small cell lung cancer.

About this clonotype: A much bigger clone sits one base away, suggesting this may be a read error. The chain couples TRBV6-1 to TRBJ1-2; D remains unclear. The germline V gene encodes CDR1 MNHNS and CDR2 SASEGT. This CDR3 comprises 13 residues. The CDR3 loop is CVSSEESGYGYTF. The CDR3 DNA sequence: TGTGTCAGCAGTGAAGAATCTGGCTATGGCTACACCTTC.

Turning to this clonotype: With a much larger clone just one base away, this may be a read error. J is TRBJ2-3 and V is TRBV29-1, with 8 bases identical to TRBD2. The CDR3 spans 14 residues. Per germline, CDR1 SQVTM and CDR2 ANQGSEA. CDR3 DNA sequence: TGCAGCGTTGGCACTAGCGGCAGCACAGGTACGCAGTATTTT. Residues: CSVGTSGSTGTQYF.

About this clonotype itself: Its ends do not fully match the called genes, so a read error is possible. The chain carries TRBV11-2 and TRBJ1-1; a weak D match, TRBD1 (6 bases). The CDR3 sequence is 13 residues long. Per the germline V gene, CDR1 is SGHAT and CDR2 is FQNNGV. The CDR3 sequence: CASSLEGGSEAFF. The CDR3 region has the DNA TGTGCCAGTAGCTTAGAGGGGGGGTCTGAAGCTTTCTTT. The entire variable domain, with the rest obtained from reference TRBV11-2 and TRBJ1-1, is as follows: EAGVAQSPRYKIIEKRQSVAFWCNPISGHATLYWYQQILGQGPKLLIQFQNNGVVDDSQLPKDRFSAERLKGVDSTLKIQPAKLEDSAVYLCASSLEGGSEAFFGQGTRLTVV.

About this clonotype itself: A clone one base away is much larger, so this may be a read error. The rearrangement links TRBV13 to TRBJ2-5, with D possibly being TRBD2 (5 bases). Looked up from germline, CDR1 is PRHDT and CDR2 is FYEKMQ (reference sequence). Trimming removed 4 bases from V and 7 bases from J, with 13 bases in between. The CDR3 extends over 13 amino acids. The CDR3 loop is CASSSTGGRTQYF. The CDR3 coding sequence is TGTGCCAGCAGCTCGACCGGCGGGCGGACCCAGTACTTC. The variable domain in full, with the rest retrieved from reference TRBV13 and TRBJ2-5, is AAGVIQSPRHLIKEKRETATLKCYPIPRHDTVYWYQQGPGQDPQFLISFYEKMQSDKGSIPDRFSAQQFSDYHSELNMSSLELGDSALYFCASSSTGGRTQYFGPGTRLLVL.

Note on this clonotype: A much larger clone differs from this one at a single base, so this may be a read error. This chain joins TRBV12-3 or TRBV12-4 and TRBJ1-1; D gene uncertain. The CDR3 runs 13 residues. The CDR3 sequence: CTSSAETNTEAFF. The CDR3 DNA follows: TGTACCAGCAGTGCCGAGACGAACACTGAAGCTTTCTTT.

This clonotype was found many times. CDR3 region: CSAVWGQGLMDTQYF. DNA of the CDR3: TGCAGTGCTGTATGGGGACAGGGCCTTATGGATACGCAGTATTTT. The chain links TRBV20-1 to TRBJ2-3; 9 positions match TRBD1. The CDR3 is 15 amino acids. V was pared by 5 bases and J by 6 bases, with 12 bases of the junction left unmatched. Germline CDR1 reads DFQATT; CDR2 reads SNEGSKA (reference sequence).

This clonotype was seen a single time. One end of the junction varies from germline; a read error may be responsible. The V call is TRBV20-1, the J call TRBJ2-2; maybe TRBD2 (6 bases). This CDR3 region has 16 residues. The germline CDR1 and CDR2 sequences are DFQATT and SNEGSKA (reference sequence). CDR3 in amino acids: CNARPYGGSVSGELSF. CDR3 in DNA: TGCAATGCTAGACCCTATGGAGGGAGTGTATCCGGGGAGCTGTCTTTT.

This clonotype was detected many times. CDR3 coding DNA: TGTGCCAGCAGTTCGCAGCGGCCCAGTGAGCAGTTCTTC. This gives the protein CASSSQRPSEQFF. The V gene is TRBV6-5, the J gene TRBJ2-1; a weak D match, TRBD2 (5 bases). CDR1 is MNHEY, CDR2 SVGAGI, per germline. The germline V and J ends were trimmed by 4 bases and 9 bases, with 13 bases remaining between them. This CDR3 spans 13 amino acids.

About this clonotype: One junction end disagrees with the germline gene, perhaps due to a read error. V gene TRBV5-5 combines with J gene TRBJ2-2; the D gene is possibly TRBD2 (6 bases). Germline V gene data show CDR1 as SGHKS and CDR2 as YYEKEE (reference sequence). There are 17 residues in the CDR3. The CDR3 DNA is TGTGCCAGCAGCTTGAATAGCGGAAGGAGCTTGGCCGGGGAGCTGTTATTC. Its protein is CASSLNSGRSLAGELLF.

This clonotype appeared many times. The V gene is TRBV20-1, the J gene TRBJ2-1; tentatively, D is TRBD2 (6 bases). V lost 3 bases and J 3 bases, leaving 12 bases between the germline ends. The CDR3 has 14 residues. Germline V gene data show CDR1 as DFQATT and CDR2 as SNEGSKA (reference sequence). The CDR3 DNA follows: TGCAGTGCTAGCTCCTGGAGGGGCTACAATGAGCAGTTCTTC. It encodes CSASSWRGYNEQFF.

The CDR3 DNA sequence: TGCGCCAACAACCAGGGCCCCGGGGCGGGCAACGAGCAGTACTTC. Amino acid sequence: CANNQGPGAGNEQYF. The chain uses TRBV4-1 and TRBJ2-7, with D perhaps being TRBD1 or TRBD2 (5 bases each). Germline CDR1 reads MGHRA; CDR2 reads YSYEKL. This CDR3 has 15 residues. Trimming took off 10 bases at V and 5 bases at J, with 24 bases between the two ends.

This clonotype has just a few counts. The CDR3 region is CASSRQGYNSPLHF. In nucleotides, the CDR3 is TGTGCCAGCAGTCGACAGGGTTATAATTCACCCCTCCACTTT. The chain carries TRBV6-2 or TRBV6-3 and TRBJ1-6; 7 bases align to TRBD1. The CDR3 is 14 amino acids. In germline, CDR1 is MNHEY, CDR2 SVGEGT. V shed 5 bases and J 4 bases; nucleotides not matched to a gene: 2.

This clonotype appeared many times. The chain recombines TRBV20-1 with TRBJ1-1; 8 nucleotides line up with TRBD1. The CDR3 totals 12 residues. Per the germline V gene, CDR1 is DFQATT and CDR2 is SNEGSKA (reference sequence). Unmatched junction bases numbered 6, after V lost 6 bases and J lost 6 bases. The CDR3 nucleotides are TGCAGTGCCATTGACAGGGGCGCTGAAGCTTTCTTT. As protein: CSAIDRGAEAFF.

Turning to this clonotype: One end of the junction fails to match germline, which may point to a read error. CDR3 loop: CSVRTAGGYNEQFF. The CDR3, as DNA: TGCAGTGTTAGAACTGCGGGAGGATACAATGAGCAGTTCTTC. V is TRBV20-1 and J is TRBJ2-1; TRBD2 matches at 8 bases. The CDR3 loop spans 14 amino acids. Germline V lookup: CDR1 DFQATT, CDR2 SNEGSKA (reference sequence).

This clonotype has a single count. The CDR3 ends on some other residue instead of the conserved phenylalanine or tryptophan, so this is likely a read error. This chain uses TRBV12-3 or TRBV12-4 with TRBJ2-5; D gene unclear. The germline V and J ends were trimmed by 1 base and 1 base, with 7 bases remaining between them. The CDR3 runs 14 residues. The CDR3 DNA sequence: TGTGCCAGCAGTTTAGGGAGTAGCCAAGAGACCCAGTACTTA. This translates into CASSLGSSQETQYL.

This clonotype turned up a few times. J is TRBJ1-6 and V is TRBV10-3; perhaps TRBD1 as D (5 bases). Deletions cut 4 bases from V and 10 bases from J, with 14 bases between. Germline V lookup: CDR1 ENHRY, CDR2 SYGVKD. The CDR3 contains 14 residues. CDR3 coding DNA: TGTGCCATCAGTGCTGGGGGTACAAACTCACCCCTCCACTTT. It encodes CAISAGGTNSPLHF.

Points on this clonotype: Compared with germline, one end of the junction differs, possibly owing to a read error. The genes are TRBV11-2 and TRBJ2-1; D is possibly TRBD2 (6 bases). Germline V CDR1 and CDR2: SGHAT, FQNNGV. The CDR3 runs 16 residues. The CDR3 loop reads CASSLYASVSYDDQLF. CDR3 DNA: TGTGCCAGCAGCTTATATGCTAGCGTGTCCTACGATGACCAGTTATTC.

This clonotype was seen only once. The chain has TRBV28 and TRBJ2-6, with 10 bases fitting TRBD1. Trimming at V came to 2 bases and at J to 3 bases, leaving 4 bases not matched to a gene. Germline lookup yields CDR1 MDHEN and CDR2 SYDVKM. The CDR3 covers 17 residues. In nucleotides, the CDR3 is TGTGCCAGCAGTTTAGGGACAGGGGCTTATGGGGCCAACGTCCTGACTTTC. It codes for CASSLGTGAYGANVLTF.

This clonotype was picked up many times. This sequence joins TRBV6-5 and TRBJ1-2; 11 bases match TRBD1. V shed 4 bases, J shed 8 bases, and the junction held 3 bases outside the gene matches. This CDR3 is 13 amino acids long. CDR1 MNHEY and CDR2 SVGAGI come from the germline V gene. The CDR3 region is CASSSDRGLGYTF. The CDR3, as DNA: TGTGCCAGCAGTTCGGACAGGGGGCTCGGCTACACCTTC.

Comments on this clonotype: The junction departs from the called germline gene at one end, perhaps through a read error. The J gene is TRBJ2-1, the V gene TRBV4-1; the match to TRBD2 covers 10 bases. The CDR3 spans 16 residues. From germline, CDR1 is MGHRA and CDR2 YSYEKL. CDR3 sequence (DNA): TGCGCCAGCAGCCAACTAAGCGGGAGGGCCGATAATGACCAGTTCTTC. It translates to CASSQLSGRADNDQFF.

Concerning this clonotype itself: The junction shows a germline mismatch at one end, possibly a read error. CDR3 in DNA: TGTGCCGGCAGCCAGGACATCTCCGGAAACACCATATATTTT. Its protein is CAGSQDISGNTIYF. The rearrangement links TRBV5-6 to TRBJ1-3; weak D call: TRBD1 (5 bases). This CDR3 is built from 14 residues. Germline-derived CDR1 and CDR2 are SGHDT and YYEEEE.

A word on this clonotype: The conserved closing phenylalanine or tryptophan is absent in this CDR3, likely reflecting a read error. The CDR3 is CASSLRQDSPLHL. The CDR3 bases are TGTGCCAGCAGCCTTCGGCAAGATTCACCACTCCACTTA. The rearrangement uses TRBV11-2 and TRBJ1-6; no reliable D call. Germline V gives CDR1 SGHAT, CDR2 FQNNGV. The CDR3 length is 13 residues.

This clonotype was counted many times. The chain links TRBV10-2 to TRBJ2-1; 11 nucleotides agree with TRBD2. J was trimmed by 0 bases and V by 5 bases; bases with no gene match: 12. The CDR3 is 19 residues long. The germline CDR1 and CDR2 sequences are WSHSY and SAAADI. CDR3 coding DNA: TGCGCCAGCAGTCGAAGACTAGCGGGGTCTTCCAGCTCCTACAATGAGCAGTTCTTC. Translated, it gives CASSRRLAGSSSSYNEQFF.

Notes on this clonotype: A much larger clonotype is one base distant, so this may be a read error. This rearrangement joins TRBV6-1 to TRBJ2-1; D is perhaps TRBD1 (6 bases). Deletions cut 4 bases from V and 4 bases from J, with 14 bases between. Germline CDR1 reads MNHNS; CDR2 reads SASEGT. The CDR3 extends over 15 amino acids. Here the CDR3 reads CASSGQPGEYNEQFF. CDR3 in DNA: TGTGCCAGCAGTGGACAGCCAGGGGAATACAATGAGCAGTTCTTC.